These 23 T cell receptor beta chains share one sample of origin, sequenced in a study of blood T cell repertoires in COVID-19. Generated by immunoSEQ multiplex PCR, the TCRdb table keeps only in-frame clones and is missing some. The data contain some 80,000 clones, about nine tenths of them singletons. Sequences were obtained from peripheral blood. Receptors were obtained from a woman of 80 years or more with active or convalescent COVID-19.

The chain combines TRBV3-1 (or the pseudogene TRBV3-2) with TRBJ2-3; 7 bases line up with TRBD1. The CDR3 runs 15 residues. Germline CDR1 is LGHDT and CDR2 is YNNKEL (reference sequence). With V trimmed by 6 bases and J by 6 bases, 12 bases remained unmatched. The CDR3 loop is CASSSPGQMVDTQYF. The CDR3 DNA follows: TGTGCCAGCAGTTCCCCGGGACAGATGGTTGATACGCAGTATTTT.

This clone came up a few times. J is TRBJ1-1 and V is TRBV2; D call uncertain. V was trimmed by 3 bases and J by 0 bases, leaving 8 bases between them. Germline assignment: CDR1 SNHLY and CDR2 FYNNEI. CDR3 length: 14 residues. CDR3 sequence: CASSEEVMNTEAFF. The CDR3 DNA is TGTGCCAGCAGTGAGGAGGTCATGAACACTGAAGCTTTCTTT.

The V call is TRBV27, the J call TRBJ1-1; TRBD1 matches at 9 bases. Germline V gene lookup returns CDR1 MNHEY and CDR2 SMNVEV (reference sequence). There are 13 residues in the CDR3. The ends lost 8 bases at V and 8 bases at J; junction bases unmatched: 9. The CDR3 DNA reads as TGTGCCAGCCGCCGGGACAGGGTTGGGGAAGCTTTCTTT. Its translation: CASRRDRVGEAFF.

The chain joins TRBV3-1 (or the pseudogene TRBV3-2) to TRBJ2-7; 11 nucleotides align to TRBD2. CDR1 is LGHDT, CDR2 YNNKEL, per germline (reference sequence). There are 15 residues in the CDR3. Losses at the gene ends were 0 bases for V and 6 bases for J; bases not matched to a gene: 4. The CDR3 is CASSQDLLAGGEQYF. Written as DNA, the CDR3 is TGTGCCAGCAGCCAAGATCTCCTAGCGGGGGGCGAGCAGTACTTC.

A few counts support this clone. This chain joins TRBV3-1 (or the pseudogene TRBV3-2) and TRBJ1-6; D call uncertain. V was trimmed by 3 bases and J by 11 bases, leaving 14 bases between them. The CDR3 sequence is 14 residues long. Per the germline V gene, CDR1 is LGHDT and CDR2 is YNNKEL (reference sequence). In DNA form, the CDR3 reads TGTGCCAGCAGCCATGGGCAGTTCAGTCCACCCCTCCACTTT. This codes for CASSHGQFSPPLHF.

This clone turned up a few times. The CDR3 loop is CATSDLEIHRVTKNIQYF. CDR3 DNA sequence: TGTGCCACCAGTGATTTAGAGATTCACAGGGTAACCAAAAACATTCAGTACTTC. The V and J genes are TRBV24-1 and TRBJ2-4; tentative D call: TRBD1 (6 bases). The V gene lost 1 base and the J gene lost 2 bases, with 17 bases spanning the gap. Germline V gives CDR1 KGHDR, CDR2 SFDVKD. The CDR3 totals 18 residues.

The genes are TRBV19 and TRBJ2-3; 11 bases map to TRBD2. The V segment lost 4 bases and the J segment 4 bases; nucleotides outside the gene matches: 10. The CDR3 is 17 residues long. CDR1 and CDR2 from the germline V gene are LNHDA and SQIVND (reference sequence). CDR3 bases: TGTGCCAGTAGTACCAGTCGACTAGCGGGGTTCTCAGATACGCAGTATTTT. Its protein product is CASSTSRLAGFSDTQYF.

The J gene is TRBJ2-7, the V gene TRBV7-3; perhaps TRBD2 as D (5 bases). The CDR3 loop spans 14 amino acids. The V gene's germline CDR1 is SGHTA and CDR2 FQGTGA. With 2 bases removed from V and 1 base from J, the gap between germline ends came to 9 bases. Here the CDR3 DNA reads TGTGCCAGCAGCTTAGAACGGACTTCCTACGAGCAGTACTTC. Its protein product is CASSLERTSYEQYF.

The table lists this clone with a count of one. V is TRBV3-1 (or the pseudogene TRBV3-2) and J is TRBJ2-3; 9 bases agree with TRBD1. This CDR3 spans 15 amino acids. CDR1 and CDR2 from the germline V gene are LGHDT and YNNKEL (reference sequence). Trimming at V came to 1 base and at J to 7 bases, leaving 6 bases not matched to a gene. CDR3 protein: CASSQGDRVRNTQYF. DNA of the CDR3: TGTGCCAGCAGCCAAGGGGACAGGGTTAGAAATACGCAGTATTTT.

The CDR3 reads CASSLSFDRDTGYEQYF. DNA of the CDR3: TGTGCCAGCAGCTTAAGTTTCGACAGAGACACTGGATACGAGCAGTACTTC. The chain links TRBV7-9 to TRBJ2-7, with D possibly TRBD1 on 5 matching bases. The CDR3 extends over 17 amino acids. V dropped 2 bases and J dropped 4 bases, with 21 bases sitting between them. Looked up from germline, CDR1 is SEHNR and CDR2 is FQNEAQ (reference sequence).

The V gene is TRBV28, the J gene TRBJ2-7; 8 bases agree with TRBD2. Germline V CDR1 and CDR2: MDHEN, SYDVKM. V was pared by 2 bases and J by 2 bases, with 5 bases of the junction left unmatched. The length of the CDR3 is 15 residues. CDR3 loop: CASSLATGGTYEQYF. CDR3 nucleotides: TGTGCCAGCAGTTTAGCTACGGGGGGGACCTACGAGCAGTACTTC.

The V call is TRBV5-6, the J call TRBJ2-1, with 12 bases identical to TRBD1. The germline V gene encodes CDR1 SGHDT and CDR2 YYEEEE. J was trimmed by 8 bases and V by 3 bases; bases with no gene match: 6. The CDR3 totals 15 residues. Written as DNA, the CDR3 is TGTGCCAGCAGCTGGGTCGGGACAGGGGGCGATGAGCAGTTCTTC. It specifies CASSWVGTGGDEQFF.

This chain connects TRBV13 to TRBJ2-3, with 15 bases that match TRBD2. Germline-derived CDR1 and CDR2 are PRHDT and FYEKMQ (reference sequence). With V trimmed by 4 bases and J by 7 bases, 6 bases remained unmatched. The CDR3 spans 16 residues. The chain's CDR3 is CASSSGLAGGPNTQYF. The CDR3 DNA sequence: TGTGCCAGCAGCTCCGGACTAGCGGGGGGGCCTAATACGCAGTATTTT. Drawing the rest from reference TRBV13 and TRBJ2-3, the complete variable domain is AAGVIQSPRHLIKEKRETATLKCYPIPRHDTVYWYQQGPGQDPQFLISFYEKMQSDKGSIPDRFSAQQFSDYHSELNMSSLELGDSALYFCASSSGLAGGPNTQYFGPGTRLTVL.

The chain joins TRBV7-3 to TRBJ1-3; D might be TRBD1 (5 bases). The CDR3 contains 15 residues. Germline CDR1 SGHTA, CDR2 FQGTGA. V shed 0 bases and J shed 1 base, with 7 bases lying between them. CDR3 DNA sequence: TGTGCCAGCAGCTTAACAGGGGTATCTGGAAACACCATATATTTT. Translating gives CASSLTGVSGNTIYF.

J is TRBJ2-7 and V is TRBV7-2, with D tentatively TRBD2 (7 bases). This CDR3 has 14 residues. Germline V gene data show CDR1 as SGHTA and CDR2 as FQGNSA. Trimming took 7 bases from V and 6 from J, leaving 19 bases between them. In DNA, the CDR3 is TGTGCCAGCACCCTCGTGGGGGGGCGTGCCGAGCAGTACTTC. Amino acid sequence: CASTLVGGRAEQYF.

The V and J genes are TRBV28 and TRBJ1-2; D call uncertain. CDR3 size: 15 residues. Germline V gene data show CDR1 as MDHEN and CDR2 as SYDVKM. V gave up 3 bases and J gave up 0 bases, with 11 bases separating them. Here the CDR3 DNA reads TGTGCCAGCAGTTTGTCCGCCAGGCCTAACTATGGCTACACCTTC. This sequence encodes CASSLSARPNYGYTF.

This clone was observed once. This rearrangement joins TRBV7-7 to TRBJ1-5, with TRBD1 identical over 7 bases. The CDR3 has 14 amino acids. V was clipped by 5 bases and J by 6 bases; unmatched bases: 7. Germline values: CDR1 SSHAT, CDR2 FNYEAQ (reference sequence). This chain's CDR3 is CASSPQGVAQPQHF. CDR3 in DNA: TGTGCCAGCAGCCCCCAGGGGGTGGCTCAGCCCCAGCATTTT. The variable domain in full, completed from reference TRBV7-7 and TRBJ1-5, reads GAGVSQSPRYKVTKRGQDVTLRCDPISSHATLYWYQQALGQGPEFLTYFNYEAQPDKSGLPSDRFSAERPEGSISTLTIQRTEQRDSAMYRCASSPQGVAQPQHFGDGTRLSIL.

The genes are TRBV4-3 and TRBJ1-2; 9 nucleotides agree with TRBD1. V lost 3 bases, J lost 8 bases, and 10 bases stayed unmatched. Germline CDR1 LGHNA, CDR2 YSLEER. The length of the CDR3 is 15 residues. The CDR3 loop is CASSHLGTGLQGYTF. The CDR3 coding sequence is TGCGCCAGCAGCCACCTCGGGACAGGGTTGCAGGGCTACACCTTC.

The chain has TRBV7-9 and TRBJ1-4; 10 nucleotides match TRBD1. Germline-derived CDR1 and CDR2 are SEHNR and FQNEAQ (reference sequence). The V segment lost 3 bases and the J segment 11 bases; nucleotides outside the gene matches: 6. This CDR3 is built from 14 residues. The CDR3 region is CASSFGQGEGKLFF. DNA of the CDR3: TGTGCCAGCAGCTTCGGACAGGGGGAAGGGAAACTGTTTTTT.

The V and J genes are TRBV24-1 and TRBJ2-1, with a tentative D call TRBD1 (6 bases). The CDR3 length is 15 residues. V shed 3 bases and J shed 1 base, with 9 bases lying between them. Germline CDR1 and CDR2: KGHDR and SFDVKD. The CDR3 DNA sequence: TGTGCCACCAGTGATAACAGGGTATCCTACAATGAGCAGTTCTTC. It translates to CATSDNRVSYNEQFF.

J is TRBJ2-5 and V is TRBV7-2, with D possibly TRBD1 on 6 matching bases. V was pared by 6 bases and J by 4 bases, with 21 bases between. The germline CDR1 and CDR2 sequences are SGHTA and FQGNSA. The CDR3 covers 16 residues. The CDR3 region has the DNA TGTGCCAGCAGTATTACAGGGCGAACTAGGGGAGAGACCCAGTACTTC. This codes for CASSITGRTRGETQYF.

V is TRBV14 and J is TRBJ1-2; a possible D gene is TRBD1 (6 bases). V was cut by 1 base and J by 5 bases, with 8 bases left in between. Germline values: CDR1 SGHDN, CDR2 FVKESK. This CDR3 region has 13 residues. CDR3 amino acids: CASSQVTGYGYTF. For the CDR3, the DNA is TGTGCCAGCAGCCAAGTTACAGGGTATGGCTACACCTTC.

J is TRBJ2-1 and V is TRBV5-6; 12 bases line up with TRBD2. Trimming at V came to 2 bases and at J to 9 bases, leaving 12 bases not matched to a gene. The CDR3 length is 17 residues. CDR1 is SGHDT, CDR2 YYEEEE, per germline. The CDR3 DNA is TGTGCCAGCAGCTTCCGTTACCAGGGACTAGCGGGTAGTGAGCAGTTCTTC. Translated: CASSFRYQGLAGSEQFF.